The clone carrying this TCR beta chain is deemed large (0.1 to 1%). TCRdb fed the PCR reads into MiXCR, producing one record per CDR3 protein. The sample contains under 450 distinct CDR3 sequences, about 10% of which appear only once. This entry belongs to a study of CXCR3 chemokines and chemotherapy response in bladder cancer. The CDR3 loop spans 17 amino acids. The V gene's germline CDR1 is MNHNY and CDR2 SVGAGI (reference sequence). Between the trimmed V and J ends, which lost 0 bases and 1 base, there was a span of 13 bases. This TCR was recovered from a human donor with bladder cancer that did not respond to neoadjuvant chemotherapy. The chain is built from TRBV6-6 and TRBJ1-5; D call uncertain. Sampling was conducted from a patient whose treatment included neoadjuvant chemotherapy. Here the CDR3 DNA reads TGTGCCAGCAGTTACTCGATGGTCTCCCCGAGCAATCAGCCCCAGCATTTT. Translating gives CASSYSMVSPSNQPQHF.